Below are 20 T cell receptor beta chains sequenced from a single sample in a study of blood T cells in healthy people across ages. Combining a sample-barcoded 5' primer with a J-beta primer mix, a second PCR ran for roughly 6 to 12 cycles. TCRdb re-derived calls from the 5' RACE reads in MiXCR, one entry per CDR3 protein. The sample comprises some 800,000 distinct CDR3 sequences, 20% to 25% of which are singletons, and approximately 3.7% rests with the top ten. These data also featured in a second study, about T cells of mothers and their children.

Sequenced material: blood. The receptor source for this set is a boy aged 10-17 years in good health.

This clonotype showed up just a few times. The chain recombines TRBV6-5 with TRBJ2-5; 10 bases map to TRBD2. The CDR3 is 17 amino acids. CDR1 and CDR2 (germline): MNHEY, SVGAGI. The J segment lost 4 bases and the V segment lost 0 bases, leaving 8 bases of the junction unmatched. The CDR3 protein is CASSYSRLAGVGETQYF. In DNA form, the CDR3 reads TGTGCCAGCAGTTACTCGAGGCTAGCGGGAGTAGGAGAGACCCAGTACTTC.

This chain uses TRBV10-3 with TRBJ2-1, with D perhaps matching TRBD1 (6 bases). Deletions cut 11 bases from V and 3 bases from J, with 8 bases between. The CDR3 covers 11 residues. In germline, CDR1 is ENHRY, CDR2 SYGVKD. CDR3 bases: TGTGCCGTGACAGGCTACAATGAGCAGTTCTTC. As protein: CAVTGYNEQFF.

This clonotype has just one count. This chain joins TRBV28 and TRBJ2-5; D is possibly TRBD1 or TRBD2 (6 bases each). V was cut by 7 bases and J by 5 bases, with 20 bases left in between. The CDR3 sequence is 15 residues long. Germline-derived CDR1 and CDR2 are MDHEN and SYDVKM. The CDR3 loop is CASITGGISGETQYF. The CDR3 nucleotides are TGTGCCAGCATCACCGGGGGCATCTCCGGGGAGACCCAGTACTTC.

This clonotype was seen a handful of times. This chain connects TRBV7-2 to TRBJ1-5; D might be TRBD1 (5 bases). V lost 5 bases, J lost 2 bases, and 13 bases lay in between. The CDR3 extends over 15 amino acids. Germline V lookup: CDR1 SGHTA, CDR2 FQGNSA. CDR3 sequence reads: CASSPSQGRNQPQHF. The CDR3 DNA is TGTGCCAGCAGCCCGTCGCAGGGCCGCAATCAGCCCCAGCATTTT.

There are a few counts of this clonotype. The chain is built from TRBV20-1 and TRBJ2-7, with 10 bases lining up with TRBD2. The CDR3 length is 16 residues. CDR1 is DFQATT, CDR2 SNEGSKA, per germline (reference sequence). V shed 1 base, J shed 1 base, and the junction held 7 bases outside the gene matches. The DNA of the CDR3 is TGCAGTGCTAGAGGTGTTAGCGGGGGGCTGTCCTACGAGCAGTACTTC. Its protein is CSARGVSGGLSYEQYF.

Only a few counts were recorded for this clonotype. V is TRBV5-5 and J is TRBJ1-4, with a weak D call TRBD1 (5 bases). CDR3 size: 15 residues. CDR1 and CDR2 from the germline V gene are SGHKS and YYEKEE (reference sequence). V lost 5 bases, J lost 7 bases, and 18 bases lay in between. CDR3 bases: TGTGCCAGCAGTCTCGGGGCCGTGGGTCGTGAAAAACTGTTTTTT. It codes for CASSLGAVGREKLFF.

This clonotype was counted a few times. The chain has TRBV4-2 and TRBJ2-2; 10 nucleotides agree with TRBD2. CDR1 is LGHNA and CDR2 is YNFKEQ in the germline V gene. This CDR3 spans 17 amino acids. V was clipped by 0 bases and J by 4 bases; unmatched bases: 5. CDR3 sequence (DNA): TGTGCCAGCAGCCAAGATGGACTAGCGGCTTCCACCGGGGAGCTGTTTTTT. This gives the protein CASSQDGLAASTGELFF.

V is TRBV12-3 or TRBV12-4 and J is TRBJ2-1; D not certain. The CDR3 has 15 amino acids. Trimming left V 6 bases short and J 13 bases short, with 25 bases between. Here the CDR3 reads CASRVAIGNQETQFF. The CDR3 DNA reads as TGTGCCAGCAGAGTAGCCATCGGCAATCAAGAGACCCAGTTCTTC.

The chain carries TRBV12-5 and TRBJ2-1; perhaps TRBD2 as D (5 bases). The CDR3 loop spans 13 amino acids. Germline CDR1 is LGHNT and CDR2 is FRNRAP. Trimming took off 6 bases at V and 4 bases at J, with 10 bases between the two ends. The CDR3 DNA is TGTGCTAGTGGCACTCCGGGGTACAATGAGCAGTTCTTC. Amino acid sequence: CASGTPGYNEQFF.

The sample holds a few counts of this clonotype. The rearrangement joins TRBV29-1 to TRBJ2-5; D gene ambiguous. The DNA end is more similar to TRBJ2-1, so the J call may be wrong. CDR1 SQVTM and CDR2 ANQGSEA come from the germline V gene. The CDR3 extends over 15 amino acids. In DNA form, the CDR3 reads TGCAGCGTTGAGAATCAGGAATCCCCCTACAATGAGCAGTTCTTC. Protein: CSVENQESPYNEQFF.

This chain connects TRBV27 to TRBJ1-1; D is ambiguous. This CDR3 comprises 15 residues. The ends were cut back, 5 bases at V and 1 base at J, with 14 bases in the middle. Germline CDR1 is MNHEY and CDR2 is SMNVEV (reference sequence). The CDR3 spells CASSGISGQNTEAFF. As DNA, the CDR3 is TGTGCCAGCAGTGGTATAAGTGGTCAGAACACTGAAGCTTTCTTT.

This sequence joins TRBV7-2 and TRBJ2-7; D is undetermined. Trimming took 7 bases from V and 7 from J, leaving 17 bases between them. The CDR3 extends over 13 amino acids. Germline V gene sequence: CDR1 SGHTA, CDR2 FQGNSA. CDR3 DNA: TGTGCCAGCACCATCGGGCCGGAGAGAGAGCAGTACTTC. It encodes CASTIGPEREQYF.

The chain uses TRBV4-1 and TRBJ2-1; D is undetermined. CDR3 length: 16 residues. Trimming took 4 bases from V and 5 from J, leaving 18 bases between them. Germline V gene lookup returns CDR1 MGHRA and CDR2 YSYEKL. This CDR3 is CASSPRVLGLDNEQFF. In DNA form, the CDR3 reads TGCGCCAGCAGCCCCCGGGTTTTGGGGTTGGACAATGAGCAGTTCTTC.

The genes are TRBV20-1 and TRBJ1-2; D not resolved. Trimming pared 6 bases from V and 0 bases from J, leaving 14 bases between. The CDR3 runs to 14 residues. The germline CDR1 and CDR2 sequences are DFQATT and SNEGSKA (reference sequence). CDR3 nucleotides: TGCAGTGCCACCGACCCCCATTCTAACTATGGCTACACCTTC. Encoded protein: CSATDPHSNYGYTF.

This clonotype was counted between two and nine times. The J gene is TRBJ1-2, the V gene TRBV7-9, with D possibly matching TRBD1 (6 bases). Germline V gene data show CDR1 as SEHNR and CDR2 as FQNEAQ (reference sequence). The CDR3 runs 14 residues. The V end was cut by 9 bases, the J end by 3 bases, with 17 bases between. The CDR3, as DNA: TGTGCCAGTAACTACCGGGACATTCACTATGGCTACACCTTC. Its protein is CASNYRDIHYGYTF.

The chain couples TRBV19 to TRBJ1-1, with TRBD1 as a possible D gene (5 bases). The germline V gene has CDR1 LNHDA and CDR2 SQIVND (reference sequence). The CDR3 runs to 13 residues. Trimming removed 3 bases at V and 5 bases at J, with 10 bases between. In nucleotides, the CDR3 is TGTGCCAGTAGTATGGGGCGTGGGACTGAAGCTTTCTTT. Translating it yields CASSMGRGTEAFF. Full variable domain (outside the CDR3, taken from reference TRBV19 and TRBJ1-1): DGGITQSPKYLFRKEGQNVTLSCEQNLNHDAMYWYRQDPGQGLRLIYYSQIVNDFQKGDIAEGYSVSREKKESFPLTVTSAQKNPTAFYLCASSMGRGTEAFFGQGTRLTVV.

The V and J genes are TRBV5-1 and TRBJ2-6, with D uncertain. Germline V CDR1 and CDR2: SGHRS, YFSETQ. The CDR3 runs to 16 residues. Between the trimmed V and J ends, which lost 5 bases and 0 bases, there was a span of 12 bases. The CDR3 loop is CASRVGLNSGANVLTF. DNA of the CDR3: TGCGCCAGCAGGGTGGGTCTTAACTCTGGGGCCAACGTCCTGACTTTC.

This clonotype showed up just a few times. The CDR3 nucleotides read TGTGCTAGTGGTTTGTTCGGGAAGGAGCCCCAGCATTTT. This encodes CASGLFGKEPQHF. This chain links TRBV12-5 with TRBJ1-5; no clear D. Trimming cost V 2 bases and J 8 bases, with 10 bases left between them. The V gene's germline CDR1 is LGHNT and CDR2 FRNRAP. The CDR3 contains 13 residues. The whole variable domain, remainder taken from reference TRBV12-5 and TRBJ1-5, is DARVTQTPRHKVTEMGQEVTMRCQPILGHNTVFWYRQTMMQGLELLAYFRNRAPLDDSGMPKDRFSAEMPDATLATLKIQPSEPRDSAVYFCASGLFGKEPQHFGDGTRLSIL.

The rearrangement uses TRBV7-2 and TRBJ1-4, with D perhaps matching TRBD1 (6 bases). This CDR3 is built from 14 residues. The V end lost 5 bases, the J end lost 7 bases, and 14 bases lay between the germline ends. Germline V gene lookup returns CDR1 SGHTA and CDR2 FQGNSA. This chain's CDR3 is CASSPTGLGEKLFF. CDR3 DNA sequence: TGTGCCAGCAGCCCAACAGGGTTGGGTGAAAAACTGTTTTTT.

The rearrangement links TRBV7-2 to TRBJ2-5; possibly TRBD1 for D (5 bases). Germline CDR1 reads SGHTA; CDR2 reads FQGNSA. V gave up 4 bases and J gave up 1 base, with 7 bases separating them. The CDR3 loop spans 13 amino acids. In nucleotides, the CDR3 is TGTGCCAGCAGCTGGACACGCCAAGAGACCCAGTACTTC. Translated, it gives CASSWTRQETQYF.